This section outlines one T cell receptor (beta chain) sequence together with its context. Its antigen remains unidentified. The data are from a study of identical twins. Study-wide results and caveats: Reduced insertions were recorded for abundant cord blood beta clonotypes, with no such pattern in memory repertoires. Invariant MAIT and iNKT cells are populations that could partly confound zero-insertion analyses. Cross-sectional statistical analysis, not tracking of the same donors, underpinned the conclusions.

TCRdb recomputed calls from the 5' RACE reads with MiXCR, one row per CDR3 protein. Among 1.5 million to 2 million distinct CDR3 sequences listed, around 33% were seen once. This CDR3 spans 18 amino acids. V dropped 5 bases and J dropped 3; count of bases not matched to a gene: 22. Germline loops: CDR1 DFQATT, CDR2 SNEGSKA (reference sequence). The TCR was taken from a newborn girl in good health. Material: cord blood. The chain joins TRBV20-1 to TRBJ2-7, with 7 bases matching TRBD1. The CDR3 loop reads CSARRRVSTGVPNYEQYF. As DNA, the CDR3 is TGCAGTGCTCGCCGTCGAGTGAGTACAGGGGTCCCTAACTACGAGCAGTACTTC.